The rows below give T cell receptor beta chains drawn from one sample of a study of PD-1 blockade in classical Hodgkin lymphoma. Assay used: immunoSEQ multiplex PCR; TCRdb lists only in-frame clones, some missing. The table shows some 30,000 clones, with roughly 76% occurring only once. This specimen consisted of peripheral blood mononuclear cells (PBMCs), obtained before the second cycle of nivolumab. The receptors here all came from a human donor with classical Hodgkin lymphoma. CDR3s include the opening cysteine and the closing phenylalanine or tryptophan. Fields, in order: V gene, J gene, clone size, CDR3 protein. Size is stated for part of the rows, as once, few or many counts, or as a class when the clone is expanded.

>TRBV28|TRBJ1-1|few
CATWDRLTGTEAFF
>TRBV6-5|TRBJ1-2|-
CARSYSTGGNYGYTF
>TRBV6-1|TRBJ2-3|few
CASSGPRIRDTQYF
>TRBV27|TRBJ2-7|-
CASSRGTGDTYEQYF
>TRBV6-5|TRBJ1-4|-
CASRTGTNEKLFF
>TRBV18|TRBJ2-7|-
CASSPEQGFEQYF
>TRBV6-5|TRBJ2-1|-
CASRLAGRGEQFF
>TRBV5-6|TRBJ1-4|-
CASSFGQGAIMEKLFF
>TRBV5-1|TRBJ1-6|-
CASSPTGIYNSPLHF
>TRBV2|TRBJ2-5|-
CASSGWDSQETQYF
>TRBV5-4|TRBJ2-1|-
CASSTPALRGRGNEQFF
>TRBV6-1|TRBJ2-5|-
CASSALWTQYF
>TRBV19|TRBJ1-2|-
CASSPAVPGGAYGYTF
>TRBV29-1|TRBJ1-3|medium-sized
CSVTRQGTIYF
>TRBV7-9|TRBJ2-7|few
CASSPPTSYEQYF
>TRBV15|TRBJ1-1|-
CATSREGTFTEAFF
>TRBV4-1|TRBJ2-2|-
CATGPAGPGGELFF
>TRBV30|TRBJ2-5|-
CAWSPGGETQYF
>TRBV5-4|TRBJ2-3|-
CASSLTSGGVNTQYF
>TRBV5-1|TRBJ1-4|-
CASSYGTADEKLFF
>TRBV27|TRBJ1-1|once
CASRVGGKNTEAFF
>TRBV29-1|TRBJ2-5|-
CSVEGGRETQYF
>TRBV18|TRBJ1-1|-
CASSPSGALNTEAFF
>TRBV7-9|TRBJ2-3|-
CASSLQKGAADTQYF
>TRBV5-8|TRBJ2-3|-
CASSLGLLRTDTQYF
>TRBV7-2|TRBJ1-6|-
CASSAPRSPLHF
>TRBV4-3|TRBJ2-3|once
CASSRGGTSGGRTDTQYF
>TRBV9|TRBJ1-1|-
CASSQRGGPKGTEAFF
>TRBV2|TRBJ1-4|-
CASRPTTNEKLFF
>TRBV2|TRBJ2-2|few
CASSAIRGYGELFF
>TRBV6-1|TRBJ2-7|-
CASSEGTGPFYEQYF
>TRBV7-8|TRBJ2-3|few
CASSFERPAGNTQYF
>TRBV7-9|TRBJ2-3|once
CASSLVDTQYF
>TRBV5-6|TRBJ1-5|-
CASSLLGVGNQPQHF
>TRBV7-2|TRBJ2-7|-
CASSLAQVEQYF
>TRBV4-2|TRBJ2-2|-
CASSLSAGEHGELFF
>TRBV5-1|TRBJ1-6|-
CASTEGGYSPLHF
>TRBV4-1|TRBJ1-1|-
CASSHAQGAGNTEAFF
>TRBV7-9|TRBJ2-1|-
CASSSQPGLALHNEQFF
>TRBV4-3|TRBJ1-6|-
CASRFVGTDNSPLHF
>TRBV7-9|TRBJ2-1|-
CASSLGGAITKNEQFF
>TRBV18|TRBJ2-7|-
CASKPGGLEQYF
>TRBV5-6|TRBJ2-5|-
CASSLAMRGGETQYF
>TRBV2|TRBJ2-3|-
CASGREGRSIYGDTQYF
>TRBV9|TRBJ1-3|-
CASSGPGGGYHSGNTIYF
>TRBV28|TRBJ2-3|-
CASSFPPSDTQYF
>TRBV5-1|TRBJ1-4|-
CASSLGRELAEKLFF
>TRBV27|TRBJ2-2|-
CASSVQGARTGELFF
>TRBV7-8|TRBJ2-5|few
CASSITGGRETQYF
>TRBV5-1|TRBJ2-5|-
CASSLEHRGRSYQETQYF
>TRBV6-1|TRBJ1-1|-
CASSIHSEAFF
>TRBV14|TRBJ2-5|few
CASSQDVLGTQYF
>TRBV30|TRBJ1-1|few
CAWTMEVVYTEAFF
>TRBV30|TRBJ2-5|-
CAWGLAVQETQYF
>TRBV7-7|TRBJ2-5|once
CASSFASQAQETQYF